This is a list of T cell receptor beta chains from one sample in a study of human T cells and chemical hapten exposure. TCRdb re-called the RACE reads with MiXCR, one entry per CDR3 protein. The sample shows around 92,000 distinct CDR3 sequences, approximately 11% of them seen only once. The sample here was whole blood, taken in connection with sensitization to the hapten diphenylcyclopropenone (DPC). The source of these receptors is an older woman with alopecia areata. Some clones in this sample may be carry-over from other donors' samples. Both conserved end residues are part of each CDR3. Fields, in order: clone size, D gene, V gene, J gene, CDR3 length, CDR3 protein, CDR3 DNA. A D gene is named only where the DNA matches it firmly. Expanded clones are given a class, and other clones once, few, many or no size at all.

size: .
D: .
V: TRBV7-8
J: TRBJ2-1
length: 16
CDR3: CASRRAGAASYNEQFF
DNA: TGTGCCAGCAGACGTGCTGGAGCGGCTTCCTACAATGAGCAGTTCTTC

size: few
D: TRBD2
V: TRBV6-6
J: TRBJ2-3
length: 16
CDR3: CASSHRAGGLTDTQYF
DNA: TGTGCCAGCAGTCACAGAGCGGGGGGGTTGACAGATACGCAGTATTTT

size: .
D: TRBD2
V: TRBV27
J: TRBJ2-3
length: 16
CDR3: CASSLSGLAWTDTQYF
DNA: TGTGCCAGCAGTTTATCTGGACTAGCGTGGACAGATACGCAGTATTTT

size: .
D: .
V: TRBV24-1
J: TRBJ2-1
length: 14
CDR3: CATSDSYKYNEQFF
DNA: TGTGCCACCAGTGATTCATACAAATACAATGAGCAGTTCTTC

size: .
D: .
V: TRBV7-7
J: TRBJ2-7
length: 16
CDR3: CASSLHRDCEFCEQYF
DNA: TGTGCTAGCAGCTTGCACCGGGACTGCGAATTTTGTGAGCAGTACTTC

size: .
D: .
V: TRBV20-1
J: TRBJ2-4
length: 13
CDR3: CSARVPTAPIQYF
DNA: TGCAGTGCTAGAGTCCCGACGGCCCCTATTCAGTACTTC

size: many
D: .
V: TRBV7-8
J: TRBJ2-2
length: 15
CDR3: CASTQGIGMAGELFF
DNA: TGTGCCAGCACCCAGGGGATAGGGATGGCCGGGGAGCTGTTTTTT

size: few
D: .
V: TRBV30
J: TRBJ1-1
length: 12
CDR3: CAWSGGNTEAFF
DNA: TGTGCCTGGAGTGGCGGAAACACTGAAGCTTTCTTT

size: few
D: TRBD1
V: TRBV20-1
J: TRBJ2-7
length: 12
CDR3: CSAVTSGGEQYF
DNA: TGCAGTGCTGTCACTTCAGGGGGCGAGCAGTACTTC

size: many
D: .
V: TRBV11-2
J: TRBJ2-7
length: 14
CDR3: CASSSLRHSYEQYF
DNA: TGTGCCAGCAGCTCCCTGAGACACTCCTACGAGCAGTACTTC

size: .
D: .
V: TRBV6-1
J: TRBJ2-3
length: 18
CDR3: CASLDRPSSTWGTDTQYF
DNA: TGTGCCAGCTTGGATCGCCCTAGCAGCACTTGGGGCACAGATACGCAGTATTTT

size: many
D: .
V: TRBV7-9
J: TRBJ1-1
length: 13
CDR3: CASRPGENTEAFF
DNA: TGTGCCAGCAGGCCAGGGGAAAACACTGAAGCTTTCTTT

size: many
D: .
V: TRBV6-6
J: TRBJ1-3
length: 14
CDR3: CASTSGTSGNTIYF
DNA: TGTGCCAGTACGTCAGGGACCTCTGGAAACACCATATATTTT

size: .
D: .
V: TRBV7-6
J: TRBJ2-6
length: 21
CDR3: CASSLASEGASESSGANVLTF
DNA: TGTGCCAGCAGCTTAGCCTCGGAGGGGGCATCTGAAAGTTCTGGGGCCAACGTCCTGACTTTC

size: many
D: TRBD2
V: TRBV6-2/TRBV6-3
J: TRBJ2-1
length: 15
CDR3: CASSYGASGGHEQFF
DNA: TGTGCCAGCAGTTACGGTGCTAGCGGGGGGCATGAGCAGTTCTTC

size: many
D: TRBD2
V: TRBV29-1
J: TRBJ2-5
length: 14
CDR3: CSLRTSGGLETQYF
DNA: TGCAGCCTCCGGACTAGCGGGGGATTAGAGACCCAGTACTTC

size: many
D: .
V: TRBV7-6
J: TRBJ1-2
length: 17
CDR3: CASSLARNRDSKYGYTF
DNA: TGTGCCAGCAGCTTAGCCCGGAACAGGGACTCCAAGTATGGCTACACCTTC

size: many
D: .
V: TRBV7-6
J: TRBJ1-1
length: 14
CDR3: CASSPPGSGTEAFF
DNA: TGTGCCAGCAGCCCCCCAGGGTCGGGGACTGAAGCTTTCTTT

size: .
D: TRBD1
V: TRBV6-6
J: TRBJ1-6
length: 19
CDR3: CASSYSGQRISSYNSPLHF
DNA: TGTGCCAGCAGTTACTCGGGACAGAGAATATCCTCCTATAATTCACCCCTCCACTTT

size: few
D: .
V: TRBV6-5
J: TRBJ2-3
length: 12
CDR3: CASSSTRGAQYF
DNA: TGTGCCAGCAGTTCCACCAGGGGGGCGCAGTATTTT

size: .
D: .
V: TRBV7-9
J: TRBJ2-3
length: 15
CDR3: CASSLGGQQSDTQYF
DNA: TGTGCCAGCAGCTTAGGTGGCCAGCAATCAGATACGCAGTATTTT

size: many
D: .
V: TRBV19
J: TRBJ1-2
length: 15
CDR3: CASTDLQGSAYGYTF
DNA: TGTGCCAGTACCGACCTTCAGGGATCTGCCTATGGCTACACCTTC

size: many
D: TRBD1
V: TRBV15
J: TRBJ1-1
length: 15
CDR3: CATSRPRGRGTEAFF
DNA: TGTGCCACCAGCAGACCCAGGGGGCGCGGCACTGAAGCTTTCTTT

size: many
D: TRBD2
V: TRBV29-1
J: TRBJ2-1
length: 15
CDR3: CSAPLGGREGDEQFF
DNA: TGCAGCGCCCCCCTCGGAGGGCGGGAGGGCGATGAGCAGTTCTTC

size: many
D: TRBD1
V: TRBV12-5
J: TRBJ1-1
length: 13
CDR3: CASGPGGSTEAFF
DNA: TGTGCTAGTGGACCAGGGGGCAGTACTGAAGCTTTCTTT

size: .
D: TRBD1
V: TRBV18
J: TRBJ1-1
length: 15
CDR3: CASSLQGTWNTEAFF
DNA: TGTGCCAGCTCGCTACAGGGGACCTGGAACACTGAAGCTTTCTTT

size: .
D: .
V: TRBV5-1
J: TRBJ2-1
length: 14
CDR3: CASSLQVSNNEQFF
DNA: TGCGCCAGCAGCTTACAGGTATCGAACAATGAGCAGTTCTTC

size: .
D: .
V: TRBV20-1
J: TRBJ1-3
length: 14
CDR3: CSAREPLSGNTIYF
DNA: TGCAGTGCTAGAGAACCGCTCTCTGGAAACACCATATATTTT

size: .
D: .
V: TRBV20-1
J: TRBJ1-4
length: 14
CDR3: CSAPWGTTNEKLFF
DNA: TGCAGTGCTCCCTGGGGCACAACTAATGAAAAACTGTTTTTT

size: many
D: TRBD1
V: TRBV10-3
J: TRBJ1-5
length: 13
CDR3: CAIRGTVNQPQHF
DNA: TGTGCCATCAGGGGGACAGTCAATCAGCCCCAGCATTTT

size: many
D: TRBD1
V: TRBV6-6
J: TRBJ2-4
length: 17
CDR3: CASSSDPGQGDFDIQYF
DNA: TGTGCCAGCAGTTCCGATCCAGGACAGGGAGATTTCGACATTCAGTACTTC

size: many
D: .
V: TRBV7-9
J: TRBJ1-3
length: 17
CDR3: CASSLGSGAGRRNTIYF
DNA: TGTGCCAGCAGCTTAGGGTCGGGGGCCGGAAGACGAAACACCATATATTTT

size: many
D: .
V: TRBV4-1
J: TRBJ1-1
length: 12
CDR3: CASSQPGREAFF
DNA: TGCGCCAGCAGCCAACCAGGGAGGGAAGCTTTCTTT

size: few
D: .
V: TRBV29-1
J: TRBJ1-5
length: 13
CDR3: CSVASGGGQPQHF
DNA: TGCAGCGTTGCGTCTGGGGGTGGTCAGCCCCAGCATTTT

size: many
D: .
V: TRBV12-3/TRBV12-4
J: TRBJ1-2
length: 11
CDR3: CASSLDYGYTF
DNA: TGTGCCAGCAGTTTGGACTATGGCTACACCTTC

size: .
D: .
V: TRBV7-2
J: TRBJ2-1
length: 13
CDR3: CASTLPPGYEQFF
DNA: TGTGCCAGCACCCTCCCCCCGGGCTATGAGCAGTTCTTC

size: few
D: .
V: TRBV29-1
J: TRBJ2-5
length: 10
CDR3: CSGSRETQYF
DNA: TGCAGCGGGAGCAGGGAGACCCAGTACTTC

size: many
D: TRBD1
V: TRBV20-1
J: TRBJ2-7
length: 13
CDR3: CSAEGQGVYEQYF
DNA: TGCAGTGCCGAGGGACAGGGGGTTTACGAGCAGTACTTC

size: many
D: TRBD2
V: TRBV5-1
J: TRBJ2-3
length: 17
CDR3: CASSPAGLAGGSDTQYF
DNA: TGCGCCAGCAGCCCAGCAGGACTAGCGGGGGGGTCAGATACGCAGTATTTT

size: few
D: TRBD1
V: TRBV9
J: TRBJ2-1
length: 15
CDR3: CASSPRTGLGNEQFF
DNA: TGTGCCAGCAGCCCCCGGACAGGATTGGGCAATGAGCAGTTCTTC

size: many
D: TRBD2
V: TRBV12-3/TRBV12-4
J: TRBJ2-1
length: 12
CDR3: CASSLRGVEQFF
DNA: TGTGCCAGCAGCCTCCGGGGGGTTGAGCAGTTCTTC

size: many
D: .
V: TRBV6-2/TRBV6-3
J: TRBJ1-2
length: 13
CDR3: CASRPAGRYGYTF
DNA: TGTGCCAGCAGACCGGCAGGGAGGTATGGCTACACCTTC

size: many
D: .
V: TRBV7-9
J: TRBJ1-1
length: 13
CDR3: CASSLEMNTEAFF
DNA: TGTGCCAGCAGCTTAGAGATGAACACTGAAGCTTTCTTT

size: many
D: .
V: TRBV5-1
J: TRBJ2-7
length: 14
CDR3: CASSPGQTGYEQYF
DNA: TGCGCCAGCAGCCCGGGACAAACGGGATACGAGCAGTACTTC

size: many
D: TRBD1
V: TRBV14
J: TRBJ2-3
length: 15
CDR3: CASSLMGTGTDTQYF
DNA: TGTGCCAGCAGCCTCATGGGGACAGGCACAGATACGCAGTATTTT

size: .
D: .
V: TRBV20-1
J: TRBJ1-2
length: 14
CDR3: CSARARGTNYGYTF
DNA: TGCAGTGCTAGAGCTCGGGGAACTAACTATGGCTACACCTTC

size: .
D: .
V: TRBV12-3/TRBV12-4
J: TRBJ2-7
length: 15
CDR3: CASSLRRGWWGEQYF
DNA: TGTGCCAGCAGTTTAAGAAGGGGTTGGTGGGGGGAGCAGTACTTC

size: many
D: TRBD1
V: TRBV5-6
J: TRBJ1-1
length: 12
CDR3: CASSRTGREAFF
DNA: TGTGCCAGCAGCCGGACAGGGCGTGAAGCTTTCTTT

size: few
D: .
V: TRBV30
J: TRBJ1-2
length: 14
CDR3: CAWSVVGSDYGYTF
DNA: TGTGCCTGGAGTGTGGTGGGATCAGACTATGGCTACACCTTC

size: many
D: TRBD1
V: TRBV7-6
J: TRBJ2-2
length: 16
CDR3: CASSLAQGVRPGELFF
DNA: TGTGCCAGCAGCTTAGCCCAGGGGGTTAGGCCCGGGGAGCTGTTTTTT

size: many
D: .
V: TRBV7-9
J: TRBJ1-2
length: 15
CDR3: CASSLDPLRSYGYTF
DNA: TGTGCCAGCAGCTTAGACCCCTTACGTAGCTATGGCTACACCTTC

size: .
D: TRBD1
V: TRBV29-1
J: TRBJ2-7
length: 13
CDR3: CSAIGQGGYEQYF
DNA: TGCAGCGCAATTGGACAGGGGGGTTACGAGCAGTACTTC

size: .
D: .
V: TRBV18
J: TRBJ2-3
length: 13
CDR3: CASSSDITDTQYF
DNA: TGTGCCAGCTCGTCAGATATCACAGATACGCAGTATTTT

size: many
D: TRBD1
V: TRBV11-2
J: TRBJ1-6
length: 18
CDR3: CASSFRRRDSHYNSPLHF
DNA: TGTGCCAGCAGCTTCCGGCGGAGGGACAGTCACTATAATTCACCCCTCCACTTT

size: few
D: TRBD1
V: TRBV10-3
J: TRBJ1-1
length: 14
CDR3: CAISPGTGGTEAFF
DNA: TGTGCCATCAGCCCCGGGACAGGGGGCACTGAAGCTTTCTTT